This T cell receptor (beta chain) was captured in a study of control samples from healthy donors and cancer patients. Sequencing used immunoSEQ multiplex PCR; TCRdb keeps in-frame clones, though not all of them. The sample shows tens of thousands of clones, 91% of them seen only once. The CDR3 length is 14 residues. CDR1 SGHTA and CDR2 FQGNSA come from the germline V gene. V lost 4 bases and J 5 bases, leaving 11 bases between the germline ends. The sequence was collected from a man in his fifties or sixties with lung cancer. Sequencing used PBMCs. The V and J genes are TRBV7-2 and TRBJ2-2; D not resolved. The CDR3 region is CASSSTGWTGELFF. CDR3 coding DNA: TGTGCCAGCAGCTCGACTGGTTGGACCGGGGAGCTGTTTTTT.